Following are 18 T cell receptor beta chains from one sample sequenced in a study of blood T cell repertoires in COVID-19. Measured with immunoSEQ multiplex PCR; TCRdb has only the in-frame clones, and not every one. The repertoire has approximately 160,000 clones, around four fifths of them found once; the top ten carry about 3%. The source material was peripheral blood. The receptors stem from a man aged 70-80 years with acute or convalescent COVID-19.

This chain joins TRBV6-5 and TRBJ2-3; 11 bases are a match to TRBD2. The CDR3 runs 16 residues. Unmatched junction bases numbered 5, after V lost 1 base and J lost 5 bases. The V gene's germline CDR1 is MNHEY and CDR2 SVGAGI. In nucleotides, the CDR3 is TGTGCCAGCAGTTACTTTAGCGGGAGGGCCGTAGATACGCAGTATTTT. Its protein is CASSYFSGRAVDTQYF.

DNA of the CDR3: TGTGCCAGCCTGCGGCGTCGCACCTACGAGCAGTACTTC. As protein: CASLRRRTYEQYF. The chain links TRBV3-1 (or the pseudogene TRBV3-2) to TRBJ2-7; unclear D gene. The germline gives CDR1 LGHDT, CDR2 YNNKEL (reference sequence). Trimming left V 8 bases short and J 2 bases short, with 13 bases between. The CDR3 runs 13 residues.

This chain uses TRBV9 with TRBJ2-7; 8 bases match TRBD1. CDR1 and CDR2 (germline): SGDLS, YYNGEE. The CDR3 extends over 16 amino acids. The J segment lost 3 bases and the V segment lost 0 bases, leaving 8 bases of the junction unmatched. The CDR3 spells CASSVAGGQGYYEQYF. The CDR3 region has the DNA TGTGCCAGCAGCGTAGCTGGCGGACAGGGTTACTACGAGCAGTACTTC.

This chain uses TRBV5-1 with TRBJ2-1; 7 nucleotides line up with TRBD2. After removal of 1 base from V and 0 bases from J, the junction contained 4 bases not matched to a gene. The germline V gene has CDR1 SGHRS and CDR2 YFSETQ. This CDR3 contains 16 residues. The CDR3 is CASSLPSGRSYNEQFF. CDR3 bases: TGCGCCAGCAGCTTGCCTAGCGGACGCTCCTACAATGAGCAGTTCTTC.

This clone has only a few counts. The rearrangement uses TRBV6-1 and TRBJ1-5, with a weak D call TRBD1 (5 bases). The CDR3 loop spans 16 amino acids. Germline V gives CDR1 MNHNS, CDR2 SASEGT. The V end lost 2 bases, the J end lost 5 bases, and 16 bases lay between the germline ends. DNA for the CDR3: TGTGCCAGCAGTGAACGTGTTCAGGGCTCTTATCAGCCCCAGCATTTT. Encoded protein: CASSERVQGSYQPQHF.

The chain combines TRBV11-3 with TRBJ1-6; D unresolved. The germline gives CDR1 SGHNT, CDR2 YENEEA. The CDR3 runs 13 residues. The germline V and J ends were trimmed by 1 base and 9 bases, with 7 bases remaining between them. CDR3 region: CASSLAAGSPLHF. The DNA of the CDR3 is TGTGCCAGCAGCTTAGCGGCAGGTTCACCCCTCCACTTT.

In this sample, this clone turned up once. This sequence joins TRBV6-5 and TRBJ2-7; TRBD1 agrees at 12 bases. Germline trimming cut 11 bases from V and 7 bases from J; bases unmatched to any gene: 9. Germline V gene sequence: CDR1 MNHEY, CDR2 SVGAGI. The CDR3 is made up of 13 amino acids. For the CDR3, the DNA is TGTGCCTCGTCGGGACAGGGGGCGCAAGAGCAGTACTTC. Translated: CASSGQGAQEQYF.

This clone was counted a single time. The genes are TRBV9 and TRBJ2-7; 8 bases line up with TRBD2. The CDR3 is 15 amino acids. Germline CDR1 is SGDLS and CDR2 is YYNGEE. J was trimmed by 3 bases and V by 0 bases; bases with no gene match: 5. The CDR3 sequence is CASSVEAGDLYEQYF. The CDR3 nucleotides read TGTGCCAGCAGCGTAGAAGCGGGGGACCTCTACGAGCAGTACTTC.

V and J are TRBV6-5 and TRBJ1-2, with 10 bases that match TRBD1. With 5 bases clipped from V and 6 bases from J, the junction kept 9 bases outside the gene matches. Per germline, CDR1 MNHEY and CDR2 SVGAGI. This CDR3 comprises 15 residues. The chain's CDR3 is CASSLRGQGLNGYTF. The DNA for the CDR3 is TGTGCCAGCAGTCTGAGGGGACAGGGGTTAAATGGCTACACCTTC.

The chain employs TRBV19 and TRBJ2-3; D gene uncertain. Germline lookup yields CDR1 LNHDA and CDR2 SQIVND (reference sequence). The V gene lost 3 bases and the J gene lost 2 bases, with 9 bases spanning the gap. There are 14 residues in the CDR3. CDR3 in amino acids: CASSMWQITDTQYF. The DNA of the CDR3 is TGTGCCAGTAGTATGTGGCAAATCACAGATACGCAGTATTTT.

Ten or more counts support this clone. In DNA form, the CDR3 reads TGTGCCAGCAGCCTCACAGGGGGCTCTTACGAGCAGTACTTC. Its translation is CASSLTGGSYEQYF. V usage is TRBV7-9 and J usage is TRBJ2-7, with TRBD1 identical over 9 bases. Germline-derived CDR1 and CDR2 are SEHNR and FQNEAQ (reference sequence). V shed 5 bases and J 4 bases; nucleotides not matched to a gene: 6. This CDR3 has 14 amino acids. Using reference TRBV7-9 and TRBJ2-7 for the parts outside the CDR3, the full variable domain is DTGVSQNPRHKITKRGQNVTFRCDPISEHNRLYWYRQTLGQGPEFLTYFQNEAQLEKSRLLSDRFSAERPKGSFSTLEIQRTEQGDSAMYLCASSLTGGSYEQYFGPGTRLTVT.

This clone was recorded once. V and J are TRBV5-4 and TRBJ2-3; 8 nucleotides align to TRBD2. The germline CDR1 and CDR2 sequences are SGHNT and YYREEE (reference sequence). There are 14 residues in the CDR3. Germline trimming cut 4 bases from V and 0 bases from J; bases unmatched to any gene: 1. The CDR3 DNA is TGTGCCAGCAGCGGCGGGGGGAGCACAGATACGCAGTATTTT. This gives the protein CASSGGGSTDTQYF.

V and J are TRBV5-4 and TRBJ2-5; 9 bases align to TRBD1. CDR3 size: 15 residues. Germline CDR1 is SGHNT and CDR2 is YYREEE (reference sequence). After removal of 4 bases from V and 4 bases from J, the junction contained 8 bases not matched to a gene. The CDR3 loop reads CASSPPDRGRETQYF. CDR3 coding DNA: TGTGCCAGCAGCCCACCGGACAGGGGTCGAGAGACCCAGTACTTC.

This chain uses TRBV19 with TRBJ2-1, with a tentative D call TRBD2 (6 bases). Germline V gene sequence: CDR1 LNHDA, CDR2 SQIVND (reference sequence). V was pared by 3 bases and J by 6 bases, with 18 bases between. CDR3 length: 16 residues. The CDR3 bases are TGTGCCAGTAGTATCGGACTAAGGGTCCGTTCCAATGAGCAGTTCTTC. Encoded protein: CASSIGLRVRSNEQFF.

The chain links TRBV3-1 (or the pseudogene TRBV3-2) to TRBJ2-1, with 7 positions matching TRBD1. The J segment lost 15 bases and the V segment lost 0 bases, leaving 5 bases of the junction unmatched. CDR3 length equals 12 residues. Germline V CDR1 and CDR2: LGHDT, YNNKEL (reference sequence). CDR3 sequence: CASSQENRGWFF. In DNA, the CDR3 is TGTGCCAGCAGCCAAGAAAACAGGGGATGGTTCTTC.

The V call is TRBV19, the J call TRBJ1-1; 7 bases line up with TRBD1. CDR1 LNHDA and CDR2 SQIVND come from the germline V gene (reference sequence). V gave up 3 bases and J gave up 4 bases; unmatched junction bases: 8. The CDR3 covers 15 residues. DNA of the CDR3: TGTGCCAGTAGTATCGGACGGCCAGGGGGCACTGAAGCTTTCTTT. Its protein is CASSIGRPGGTEAFF.

The J gene is TRBJ2-7, the V gene TRBV20-1; a weak D match, TRBD2 (7 bases). CDR1 and CDR2 (germline): DFQATT, SNEGSKA (reference sequence). The length of the CDR3 is 15 residues. V was cut by 3 bases and J by 4 bases, with 19 bases left in between. The CDR3 region is CSASTPRGAGYEQYF. In nucleotides, the CDR3 is TGCAGTGCTAGTACCCCTCGGGGGGCTGGGTACGAGCAGTACTTC.

This clone has more than one count but fewer than ten. The chain carries TRBV2 and TRBJ1-3, with 7 positions matching TRBD1. This CDR3 contains 15 residues. The germline CDR1 and CDR2 sequences are SNHLY and FYNNEI. The ends lost 3 bases at V and 3 bases at J; junction bases unmatched: 5. DNA of the CDR3: TGTGCCAGCAGTGAGGGACAGCACAGTGGAAACACCATATATTTT. Translation: CASSEGQHSGNTIYF.